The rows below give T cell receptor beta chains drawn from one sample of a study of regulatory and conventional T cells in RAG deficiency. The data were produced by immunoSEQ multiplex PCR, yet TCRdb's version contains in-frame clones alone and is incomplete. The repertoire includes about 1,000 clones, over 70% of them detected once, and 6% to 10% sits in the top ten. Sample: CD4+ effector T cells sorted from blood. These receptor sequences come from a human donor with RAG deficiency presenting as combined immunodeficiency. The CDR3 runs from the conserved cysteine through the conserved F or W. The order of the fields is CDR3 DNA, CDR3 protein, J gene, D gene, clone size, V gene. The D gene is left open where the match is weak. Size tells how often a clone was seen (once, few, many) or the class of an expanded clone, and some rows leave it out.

DNA: TGCAGCGTTGCGCTGGGGGTACCAGATACGCAGTATTTT
CDR3: CSVALGVPDTQYF
J: TRBJ2-3
D: NA
size: NA
V: TRBV29-1

DNA: TGTGCCAGCAGCCCTTCCGCAGATACGCAGTATTTT
CDR3: CASSPSADTQYF
J: TRBJ2-3
D: NA
size: NA
V: TRBV7-3

DNA: TGTGCCAGCAGTTACCCTAACACCGGGGAGCTGTTTTTT
CDR3: CASSYPNTGELFF
J: TRBJ2-2
D: NA
size: NA
V: TRBV6-6

DNA: TGTGCCAGCAGTCCATCTCAGTGGAACGCAGATACGCAGTATTTT
CDR3: CASSPSQWNADTQYF
J: TRBJ2-3
D: NA
size: NA
V: TRBV5-4

DNA: TGCAGTGCTAGAGACTACAATGAGCAGTTCTTC
CDR3: CSARDYNEQFF
J: TRBJ2-1
D: NA
size: NA
V: TRBV20-1

DNA: TGTGCCAGCAGTCTCTTAAGCTCCTACGAGCAGTACTTC
CDR3: CASSLLSSYEQYF
J: TRBJ2-7
D: NA
size: NA
V: TRBV28

DNA: TGTGCCAGCAGTACCTCCTACGAGCAGTACTTC
CDR3: CASSTSYEQYF
J: TRBJ2-7
D: NA
size: NA
V: TRBV6-1

DNA: TGTGCCAGCAGCGCCTTAATGAACACTGAAGCTTTCTTT
CDR3: CASSALMNTEAFF
J: TRBJ1-1
D: NA
size: NA
V: TRBV9

DNA: TGCAGTGCTGGAGCTAACTATGGCTACACCTTC
CDR3: CSAGANYGYTF
J: TRBJ1-2
D: NA
size: NA
V: TRBV20-1

DNA: TGTGCCAGCAGCATTCTTACCTATCCCCCAAGTTGGTACTTC
CDR3: CASSILTYPPSWYF
J: TRBJ2-7
D: NA
size: NA
V: TRBV28

DNA: TGTGCCAGCAGCCTAAGCTCCTACGAGCAGTACTTC
CDR3: CASSLSSYEQYF
J: TRBJ2-7
D: NA
size: NA
V: TRBV4-2

DNA: TGTGCCAGCCAACCCGTCGAATATACGCAGTATTTT
CDR3: CASQPVEYTQYF
J: TRBJ2-3
D: NA
size: NA
V: TRBV28

DNA: TGTGCCAGCAGCACTAGCACAGATACGCAGTATTTT
CDR3: CASSTSTDTQYF
J: TRBJ2-3
D: NA
size: few
V: TRBV7-6

DNA: TGTGCCAGCAGTTTAGGGTATAGCCCACTTCGGTTCTACAATGAGCAGTTCTTC
CDR3: CASSLGYSPLRFYNEQFF
J: TRBJ2-1
D: NA
size: few
V: TRBV28

DNA: TGTGCCAGCAGGGACTATGGCTACACCTTC
CDR3: CASRDYGYTF
J: TRBJ1-2
D: NA
size: NA
V: TRBV28

DNA: TGTGCCAGCACCGAATGGGGGGGGGAAAAACTGTTTTTT
CDR3: CASTEWGGEKLFF
J: TRBJ1-4
D: NA
size: NA
V: TRBV25-1

DNA: TGTGCCAGCAGCTTAATGACAGATACGCAGTATTTT
CDR3: CASSLMTDTQYF
J: TRBJ2-3
D: NA
size: NA
V: TRBV7-6

DNA: TGTGCCAGCACCCGCACAGATACGCAGTATTTT
CDR3: CASTRTDTQYF
J: TRBJ2-3
D: NA
size: NA
V: TRBV25-1

DNA: TGTGCCAGCATACAGCAAAGAAAAAACATTCAGTACTTC
CDR3: CASIQQRKNIQYF
J: TRBJ2-4
D: NA
size: NA
V: TRBV21-1

DNA: TGTGCCAGCAGCCCCGCGGATACGCAGTATTTT
CDR3: CASSPADTQYF
J: TRBJ2-3
D: NA
size: NA
V: TRBV11-2

DNA: TGTGCCAGCAGCAAGTACGAGCAGTACTTC
CDR3: CASSKYEQYF
J: TRBJ2-7
D: NA
size: NA
V: TRBV11-2

DNA: TGTGCCAGCAGTCTCCAGTACACTGAAGCTTTCTTT
CDR3: CASSLQYTEAFF
J: TRBJ1-1
D: NA
size: NA
V: TRBV28

DNA: TGTGCCAGCAGTTACGACACTGAAGCTTTCTTT
CDR3: CASSYDTEAFF
J: TRBJ1-1
D: NA
size: NA
V: TRBV6-9

DNA: TGTGCCAGTAGTATTACCACAGATACGCAGTATTTT
CDR3: CASSITTDTQYF
J: TRBJ2-3
D: NA
size: NA
V: TRBV19

DNA: TGTGCCAGCAGCCTCCGGGACGCAAACTACAATGAGCAGTTCTTC
CDR3: CASSLRDANYNEQFF
J: TRBJ2-1
D: NA
size: NA
V: TRBV14

DNA: TGTGCCAGCAGTTTGACAGGGCGAGGCAATCAGCCCCAGCATTTT
CDR3: CASSLTGRGNQPQHF
J: TRBJ1-5
D: TRBD1
size: NA
V: TRBV6-5

DNA: TGTGCCAGCAGCTTAGCTTACGGCTACACCTTC
CDR3: CASSLAYGYTF
J: TRBJ1-2
D: NA
size: NA
V: TRBV7-8

DNA: TGTGCCAGCTCACCCTACAATGAGCAGTTCTTC
CDR3: CASSPYNEQFF
J: TRBJ2-1
D: NA
size: NA
V: TRBV18

DNA: TGTGCCAGCAGCGCCTACTACGAGCAGTACTTC
CDR3: CASSAYYEQYF
J: TRBJ2-7
D: NA
size: few
V: TRBV7-2

DNA: TGTGCCAGCAGCTCACGGTCTTATAGCAATCAGCCCCAGCATTTT
CDR3: CASSSRSYSNQPQHF
J: TRBJ1-5
D: NA
size: NA
V: TRBV5-5

DNA: TGCGCCAGCAGTTTCACAGATACGCAGTATTTT
CDR3: CASSFTDTQYF
J: TRBJ2-3
D: NA
size: NA
V: TRBV10-1

DNA: TGTGCCAGCACTCTAGGGGCCTTCTACGAGCAGTACTTC
CDR3: CASTLGAFYEQYF
J: TRBJ2-7
D: NA
size: NA
V: TRBV25-1

DNA: TGTGCCAGCAGCCAAGTCGAAGCTTTCTTT
CDR3: CASSQVEAFF
J: TRBJ1-1
D: NA
size: NA
V: TRBV14

DNA: TGTGCCAGCAGTTCGGGCTATGAAAAACTGTTTTTT
CDR3: CASSSGYEKLFF
J: TRBJ1-4
D: NA
size: NA
V: TRBV28

DNA: TGTGCCAGCAGTTTGGTCGCAGGGAACACTGAAGCTTTCTTT
CDR3: CASSLVAGNTEAFF
J: TRBJ1-1
D: NA
size: few
V: TRBV28

DNA: TGTGCCAGCAGCAGCCAAGAGACCCAGTACTTC
CDR3: CASSSQETQYF
J: TRBJ2-5
D: NA
size: NA
V: TRBV9

DNA: TGTGCCAGCAGCTTAGGTGGAGATACGCAGTATTTT
CDR3: CASSLGGDTQYF
J: TRBJ2-3
D: NA
size: NA
V: TRBV11-2

DNA: TGTGCCAGTATGAACACTGAAGCTTTCTTT
CDR3: CASMNTEAFF
J: TRBJ1-1
D: NA
size: NA
V: TRBV19

DNA: TGTGCCAGCAGCTTAGGCGTGAACACTGAAGCTTTCTTT
CDR3: CASSLGVNTEAFF
J: TRBJ1-1
D: NA
size: once
V: TRBV11-2

DNA: TGCGCCAGCAGCCGGGTCACAGATACGCAGTATTTT
CDR3: CASSRVTDTQYF
J: TRBJ2-3
D: NA
size: NA
V: TRBV5-1